The following is a T cell receptor beta chain sequence with its context. In germline, CDR1 is MNHNS, CDR2 SASEGT. Trimming took 0 bases from V and 2 from J, leaving 11 bases between them. The CDR3 contains 16 residues. The sample is drawn from a study of cytomegalovirus exposure and HLA in healthy donors. 60 Vbeta and 13 Jbeta primers were used in PCR. Profiling relied on immunoSEQ multiplex PCR, and the TCRdb table lists in-frame clones only, not all of them. The data show about 170,000 clones, 72% seen once. The sequenced material came from PBMCs. The receptor was derived from a human donor in good health. The chain has TRBV6-1 and TRBJ1-5; D may be TRBD1 (6 bases). CDR3 coding DNA: TGTGCCAGCAGTGAAGCGGGGCAGGGGCGCAATCAGCCCCAGCATTTT. Its protein product is CASSEAGQGRNQPQHF.